This T cell receptor (beta chain) was obtained from a study of cytomegalovirus exposure and HLA in healthy donors. Germline assignment: CDR1 LGHNA and CDR2 YSLEER. The CDR3 covers 17 residues. J gave up 1 base and V 0 bases, and 7 bases lay outside the gene matches. The PCR had 60 Vbeta and 13 Jbeta primers. Libraries were prepared by immunoSEQ multiplex PCR; TCRdb keeps only in-frame clonotypes and omits some of them. The sample contains 120,000 or so clones, about 80% of which appear only once. This clone was counted a single time. The TCR comes from a woman between 45 and 60 years old in good health and CMV-seropositive. The sequencing input was PBMCs. The chain is built from TRBV4-3 and TRBJ1-2, with 8 bases fitting TRBD1. DNA of the CDR3: TGCGCCAGCAGCCAAGAGGCACAGGGGGGTCTTAACTATGGCTACACCTTC. Translating it yields CASSQEAQGGLNYGYTF.